These 7 T cell receptor beta chains came from one sample sequenced in a study of T cell repertoires in cytomegalovirus infection (dated 2019 in TCRdb). The sequencer listed for this sample is Illumina HiSeq 1500. TCRdb passed the public sequencing reads through fastp at Q25 and MiXCR, retaining productive beta sequences. For every CDR3 protein sequence, its rows merge into one entry that carries the most common genes and DNA. Across this sample there are over 150,000 distinct CDR3 sequences, with roughly 17% seen only once. The ten largest clones take up 20% to 25% of the sample. Sequencing was carried out using CD8+ T cells from PBMCs. The receptors stem from a human donor in good health (CMV status not recorded). Some clones in this sample may be carry-over from other donors' samples.

This clonotype was seen a few times. The CDR3 DNA reads TGCAGTGCTAGCCATCCACAAGCTTTCTTT. Encoded protein: CSASHPQAFF. The rearrangement links TRBV20-1 to TRBJ1-1; no clear D gene. Germline CDR1 DFQATT, CDR2 SNEGSKA (reference sequence). The CDR3 has 10 residues. V lost 3 bases, J lost 9 bases, and 8 bases lay in between.

This clonotype was seen a few times. The rearrangement uses TRBV28 and TRBJ1-2; D uncertain. Germline CDR1 MDHEN, CDR2 SYDVKM. The CDR3 loop spans 14 amino acids. V was clipped by 2 bases and J by 3 bases, with 10 bases between them. The CDR3 here is CASSLETVDYGYTF. The CDR3, as DNA: TGTGCCAGCAGTTTAGAGACTGTTGACTATGGCTACACCTTC.

V gene TRBV3-1 combines with J gene TRBJ1-2, with D uncertain. The CDR3 totals 11 residues. Germline CDR1 reads LGHDT; CDR2 reads YNNKEL (reference sequence). V lost 6 bases and J 3 bases, leaving 5 bases between the germline ends. This chain's CDR3 is CASRDYYGYTF. Here the CDR3 DNA reads TGTGCCAGCAGAGATTACTATGGCTACACCTTC.

This clonotype has a handful of counts. The chain employs TRBV27 and TRBJ2-3; D is possibly TRBD1 (6 bases). The germline V and J ends were trimmed by 0 bases and 0 bases, with 10 bases remaining between them. CDR3 size: 16 residues. CDR1 is MNHEY, CDR2 SMNVEV, per germline (reference sequence). The CDR3 spells CASSLSGTPSTDTQYF. The CDR3 region has the DNA TGTGCCAGCAGTTTATCCGGGACACCAAGCACAGATACGCAGTATTTT.

The V call is TRBV3-1, the J call TRBJ2-7; D may be TRBD2 (5 bases). The V and J ends lost 1 base and 3 bases respectively, with 7 bases between them. The CDR3 runs to 13 residues. Germline V gene sequence: CDR1 LGHDT, CDR2 YNNKEL (reference sequence). The CDR3 DNA sequence: TGTGCCAGCAGCCAAGGACGGGACTACGAGCAGTACTTC. Its protein product is CASSQGRDYEQYF.

This rearrangement joins TRBV7-8 to TRBJ1-1, with D maybe TRBD1 (5 bases). CDR3 length: 15 residues. Trimming shortened V by 4 bases and J by 7 bases, and 19 bases separated the two germline ends. Germline CDR1 is SGHVS and CDR2 is FQNEAQ. In DNA, the CDR3 is TGTGCCAGCAGCTCTACGGGAGACAGCCCTTTTGAAGCTTTCTTT. Translation gives CASSSTGDSPFEAFF.

The rearrangement uses TRBV7-9 and TRBJ1-2, with 7 bases identical to TRBD1. CDR1 is SEHNR and CDR2 is FQNEAQ in the germline V gene (reference sequence). Trimming cost V 1 base and J 6 bases; bases outside gene matches: 11. There are 16 residues in the CDR3. Here the CDR3 DNA reads TGTGCCAGCAGCTTAGGAGGTTTGGGAGACAGGGATGGCTACACCTTC. It yields the protein CASSLGGLGDRDGYTF. The full variable domain, with the rest looked up from reference TRBV7-9 and TRBJ1-2, is DTGVSQNPRHKITKRGQNVTFRCDPISEHNRLYWYRQTLGQGPEFLTYFQNEAQLEKSRLLSDRFSAERPKGSFSTLEIQRTEQGDSAMYLCASSLGGLGDRDGYTFGSGTRLTVV.